This TCR beta chain appears in the sequencing data of a study of long-term antiretroviral therapy in people with HIV. There were no participants with HIV treated outside the United States. Study-level results: Diversity remained lower than transplant donor controls, even though it increased after ART. Dominant in the repertoire at all time points were clones expanded before ART.

V was trimmed by 6 bases and J by 7 bases, leaving 9 bases between them. The CDR3 has 10 amino acids. The germline V gene has CDR1 DFQATT and CDR2 SNEGSKA (reference sequence). Run at survey level, the immunoSEQ assay was version v3.0. Assay: immunoSEQ multiplex PCR; the TCRdb copy retains only in-frame clones and omits some. The data hold about 30,000 clones, with roughly nine tenths observed a single time. To note about this clone: Its antigen remains unknown.

The sequencing used unsorted PBMCs, collected approximately 5 years before starting antiretroviral therapy. This receptor was obtained from a man aged 45-60 years with HIV. The chain uses TRBV20-1 and TRBJ2-5, with no clear D. CDR3 nucleotide sequence: TGCAGTGCCCCGTTCGGGACCCAGTACTTC. Residues: CSAPFGTQYF.